This TCR beta chain was identified in a study of blood T cell repertoires in COVID-19. About the research overall: Specimens from acute and convalescent COVID-19 originated in the United States, Italy and Spain.

Deletions cut 1 base from V and 4 bases from J, with 10 bases between. Germline CDR1 and CDR2: SGHDN and FVKESK. CDR3 size: 14 residues. Participants were aged about 18 to 90 years, lived in some 23 US areas, and enrolled virtually. Participant reports of clinical history set cohort assignment. TCRdb keeps only in-frame clones here, not all; method: immunoSEQ multiplex PCR. Of around 310,000 clones in the sample, roughly 86% are singletons; the top ten hold around 9%. This clone was seen a single time. The receptor's source is a woman aged 30 to 39 who had recovered from COVID-19. The rearrangement uses TRBV14 and TRBJ1-1; a possible D gene is TRBD1 (5 bases). Sequencing was performed on PBMCs or T cells enriched from blood (not recorded which). CDR3 bases: TGTGCCAGCAGCCAAGGTTGGGGCGCCACTGAAGCTTTCTTT. This encodes CASSQGWGATEAFF.